Below, 3 T cell receptor beta chains from the same sample are listed, as sequenced in a study of cytomegalovirus exposure and HLA in healthy donors. The PCR was carried out with 60 Vbeta primers and 13 Jbeta primers. Only in-frame clones appear in the TCRdb table, and some are missing; sequencing was by immunoSEQ multiplex PCR. The sample holds 150,000 to 200,000 clones; around 75% are singletons and the top ten take about 2.9%. The sequencing input was PBMCs. Receptors originate from a male donor in good health and CMV-seronegative.

This rearrangement joins TRBV7-9 to TRBJ2-7, with TRBD2 matching 13 bases. CDR3 length equals 15 residues. CDR1 is SEHNR, CDR2 FQNEAQ, per germline (reference sequence). The J segment lost 5 bases and the V segment lost 6 bases, leaving 7 bases of the junction unmatched. CDR3 amino acids: CASSPTGLAGDEQYF. Here the CDR3 DNA reads TGTGCCAGCAGTCCTACTGGACTAGCGGGAGACGAGCAGTACTTC.

This clone was detected many times. This sequence joins TRBV29-1 and TRBJ1-2; D unresolved. The CDR3 loop spans 13 amino acids. From germline, CDR1 is SQVTM and CDR2 ANQGSEA. Trimming shortened V by 5 bases and J by 4 bases, and 14 bases separated the two germline ends. The CDR3 sequence: CSVFDTDLYGYTF. Written as DNA, the CDR3 is TGCAGCGTTTTCGATACTGATCTCTATGGCTACACCTTC.

The gene calls are TRBV15 and TRBJ2-1, with D perhaps matching TRBD2 (6 bases). V was cut by 5 bases and J by 5 bases, with 13 bases left in between. Germline V gene sequence: CDR1 LNHNV, CDR2 YYDKDF (reference sequence). The CDR3 extends over 14 amino acids. The CDR3 DNA sequence: TGTGCCACCAGCCCCCGGGACTCGAACAATGAGCAGTTCTTC. It yields the protein CATSPRDSNNEQFF.